This T cell receptor beta chain was profiled in a study of blood T cell repertoires in COVID-19. Study information: Material from acute and convalescent COVID-19 was sourced from the United States, Italy and Spain.

Each recovered donor of Cohort 3 presented with two negative PCRs, clearance, or symptom resolution. Generated by immunoSEQ multiplex PCR, the TCRdb table keeps only in-frame clones and is missing some. This table has fewer than 200,000 clones, 88% appearing once. Germline CDR1 is MNHEY and CDR2 is SVGAGI. The CDR3 has 16 amino acids. Germline trimming cut 3 bases from V and 0 bases from J; bases unmatched to any gene: 7. Sequencing was performed on PBMCs or T cells enriched from blood (not recorded which). The receptor comes from a woman under 30 who had recovered from COVID-19. The V and J genes are TRBV6-5 and TRBJ1-1, with TRBD1 matching over 7 bases. The CDR3 coding sequence is TGTGCCAGCAGTTATGTAGGGGGCGTAATGAACACTGAAGCTTTCTTT. It specifies CASSYVGGVMNTEAFF.